The 29 T cell receptor beta chains reported below all come from one sample, sequenced in a study of neurological immune-mediated disorders. TCRdb itself ran the 5' RACE reads through MiXCR, one entry per CDR3 protein. The profile shows around 61,000 distinct CDR3 sequences, over 4% of them singletons. Sequencing was done on a sample of PBMCs. These receptors were taken from a human donor with multiple sclerosis. The donor label of this sample is uncertain.

The J gene is TRBJ2-1, the V gene TRBV5-1; 11 bases agree with TRBD2. Germline V gives CDR1 SGHRS, CDR2 YFSETQ. The CDR3 length is 16 residues. Trimming took 1 base from V and 7 from J; bases not matched to a gene: 7. CDR3 coding DNA: TGCGCCAGCAGCTTGTTACCTAGCGGGGGGCTGAATGAGCAGTTCTTC. It codes for CASSLLPSGGLNEQFF.

This clonotype was observed many times. The CDR3 protein is CASSGGQGIPEQYF. DNA of the CDR3: TGTGCCAGCAGTGGGGGACAGGGGATTCCCGAGCAGTACTTC. The chain combines TRBV12-3 or TRBV12-4 with TRBJ2-7; 10 nucleotides line up with TRBD1. Trimming took 5 bases from V and 6 from J; bases not matched to a gene: 7. CDR3 length equals 14 residues.

In this sample, this clonotype turned up many times. The V gene is TRBV5-1, the J gene TRBJ2-5; 8 bases agree with TRBD2. This CDR3 has 15 amino acids. CDR1 SGHRS and CDR2 YFSETQ come from the germline V gene. With V trimmed by 4 bases and J by 5 bases, 10 bases remained unmatched. The CDR3 sequence is CASSVLSGGGETQYF. The CDR3 DNA reads TGCGCCAGCAGCGTACTCAGCGGGGGCGGGGAGACCCAGTACTTC.

This clonotype was detected ten times or more. The rearrangement joins TRBV5-1 to TRBJ1-1; 7 bases are shared with TRBD1. J lost 3 bases, V lost 4 bases, and 9 bases had no gene match. The CDR3 totals 15 residues. The germline V gene encodes CDR1 SGHRS and CDR2 YFSETQ. CDR3 nucleotides: TGCGCCAGCAGCCAAAGGGACAGTTTCGACACTGAAGCTTTCTTT. Protein sequence: CASSQRDSFDTEAFF.

This clonotype was seen ten or more times. The chain combines TRBV5-1 with TRBJ1-3; TRBD1 is a possible D gene (6 bases). Between the trimmed V and J ends, which lost 4 bases and 4 bases, there was a span of 15 bases. The CDR3 loop spans 15 amino acids. The germline CDR1 and CDR2 sequences are SGHRS and YFSETQ. The CDR3 sequence is CASSGRGGGGNTIYF. CDR3 nucleotide sequence: TGCGCCAGCAGCGGTCGAGGGGGAGGAGGAAACACCATATATTTT.

This clonotype was counted ten times or more. This chain links TRBV7-2 with TRBJ1-5; 7 bases line up with TRBD1. V shed 4 bases, J shed 7 bases, and the junction held 4 bases outside the gene matches. This CDR3 is 13 amino acids long. CDR1 and CDR2 from the germline V gene are SGHTA and FQGNSA. DNA of the CDR3: TGTGCCAGCAGCTCGCACAGGGGCCAGCCCCAGCATTTT. It specifies CASSSHRGQPQHF.

Written as DNA, the CDR3 is TGTGCCAGCAGCTTATGGTCCGGGGATGAAGCTTTCTTT. It is translated as CASSLWSGDEAFF. The chain joins TRBV11-2 to TRBJ1-1; D ambiguous. Trimming removed 2 bases at V and 7 bases at J, with 11 bases between. CDR3 length: 13 amino acids. Germline V gene sequence: CDR1 SGHAT, CDR2 FQNNGV.

Many counts were recorded for this clonotype. The CDR3 nucleotides are TGTGCCACCAGCAGAACCGGGACAGGGCCTTTTAAGCAGTACTTC. It yields the protein CATSRTGTGPFKQYF. The genes are TRBV15 and TRBJ2-7; TRBD1 aligns across 9 bases. The CDR3 consists of 15 residues. The V gene's germline CDR1 is LNHNV and CDR2 YYDKDF (reference sequence). Germline trimming cut 2 bases from V and 8 bases from J; bases unmatched to any gene: 10. The whole variable domain, remainder taken from reference TRBV15 and TRBJ2-7, is DAMVIQNPRYQVTQFGKPVTLSCSQTLNHNVMYWYQQKSSQAPKLLFHYYDKDFNNEADTPDNFQSRRPNTSFCFLDIRSPGLGDTAMYLCATSRTGTGPFKQYFGPGTRLTVT.

At least ten counts were recorded for this clonotype. The chain combines TRBV7-9 with TRBJ2-6; D not certain. The CDR3 runs 12 residues. V was cut by 3 bases and J by 4 bases, with 1 base left in between. Germline assignment: CDR1 SEHNR and CDR2 FQNEAQ (reference sequence). DNA for the CDR3: TGTGCCAGCAGCTTCGGGGCCAACGTCCTGACTTTC. Residues: CASSFGANVLTF.

This clonotype was recorded at least ten times. CDR3 coding DNA: TGTGCCAGCAGCGGTGGGAACACTGAAGCTTTCTTT. It yields the protein CASSGGNTEAFF. The V and J genes are TRBV6-6 and TRBJ1-1, with no clear D. The CDR3 has 12 amino acids. Per the germline V gene, CDR1 is MNHNY and CDR2 is SVGAGI (reference sequence). Trimming left V 6 bases short and J 1 base short, with 6 bases between.

This clonotype was picked up many times. The chain employs TRBV7-2 and TRBJ1-2, with a weak D call TRBD1 (5 bases). Trimming cost V 5 bases and J 4 bases, with 14 bases left between them. The germline CDR1 and CDR2 sequences are SGHTA and FQGNSA. This CDR3 is built from 14 residues. CDR3 coding DNA: TGTGCCAGCAGCCGTAACGGGGCTACCTATGGCTACACCTTC. This gives the protein CASSRNGATYGYTF.

Ten or more counts support this clonotype. The chain couples TRBV20-1 to TRBJ1-2, with 8 bases aligning to TRBD1. Germline V gene data show CDR1 as DFQATT and CDR2 as SNEGSKA (reference sequence). V lost 1 base to trimming and J lost 6 bases; unmatched junction nucleotides: 7. CDR3 length equals 14 residues. The CDR3 region is CSARGDRKEDGYTF. DNA for the CDR3: TGCAGTGCTAGAGGGGACAGGAAAGAAGATGGCTACACCTTC.

This clonotype was recorded many times. The gene calls are TRBV5-6 and TRBJ2-2, with a weak D call TRBD1 (6 bases). Germline V gene data show CDR1 as SGHDT and CDR2 as YYEEEE. V gave up 7 bases and J gave up 3 bases, with 16 bases separating them. The CDR3 extends over 15 amino acids. The CDR3 nucleotides are TGTGCCAGCCTGGTTCACAGGGAAGACACCGGGGAGCTGTTTTTT. As protein: CASLVHREDTGELFF.

This clonotype came up many times. The chain carries TRBV5-5 and TRBJ2-7; D is unclear. The V gene's germline CDR1 is SGHKS and CDR2 YYEKEE (reference sequence). The CDR3 consists of 13 residues. The V end lost 0 bases, the J end lost 2 bases, and 6 bases lay between the germline ends. The CDR3 protein is CASSLVGTYEQYF. The CDR3 DNA reads TGTGCCAGCAGCTTGGTGGGGACCTACGAGCAGTACTTC.

This clonotype was recorded many times. The chain joins TRBV5-1 to TRBJ1-1; 11 positions agree with TRBD1. The germline CDR1 and CDR2 sequences are SGHRS and YFSETQ. The junction had 7 bases not matched to a gene; V was cut back by 0 bases and J by 0 bases. The CDR3 runs 18 residues. CDR3 sequence reads: CASSLASGTGGMNTEAFF. CDR3 DNA sequence: TGCGCCAGCAGCTTGGCCTCCGGGACAGGGGGAATGAACACTGAAGCTTTCTTT. Together with reference TRBV5-1 and TRBJ1-1, the CDR3 gives the full variable domain: KAGVTQTPRYLIKTRGQQVTLSCSPISGHRSVSWYQQTPGQGLQFLFEYFSETQRNKGNFPGRFSGRQFSNSRSEMNVSTLELGDSALYLCASSLASGTGGMNTEAFFGQGTRLTVV.

Relative to its sample, this clonotype is medium-sized. The gene calls are TRBV7-2 and TRBJ2-2, with a tentative D call TRBD1 (6 bases). The CDR3 spans 13 residues. V lost 2 bases to trimming and J lost 6 bases, with 7 bases between them. Germline V gene sequence: CDR1 SGHTA, CDR2 FQGNSA. The DNA for the CDR3 is TGTGCCAGCAGCTTATGGACAGCCGGGGAGCTGTTTTTT. Translated: CASSLWTAGELFF.

This clonotype was counted many times. The rearrangement uses TRBV4-1 and TRBJ1-2; 8 bases align to TRBD1. V trimming: 5 bases; J trimming: 4 bases; junction bases outside the gene matches: 12. Germline V lookup: CDR1 MGHRA, CDR2 YSYEKL. This CDR3 spans 16 amino acids. The CDR3 reads CASSTGTGGWPYGYTF. The CDR3 DNA follows: TGCGCCAGCAGCACTGGGACAGGAGGCTGGCCCTATGGCTACACCTTC.

The table lists this clonotype with many counts. The chain combines TRBV5-1 with TRBJ2-2; D remains ambiguous. Germline V gene sequence: CDR1 SGHRS, CDR2 YFSETQ. The V gene lost 4 bases and the J gene lost 0 bases, with 10 bases spanning the gap. This CDR3 contains 15 residues. The CDR3 loop is CASSHGGPNTGELFF. As DNA, the CDR3 is TGCGCCAGCAGCCACGGTGGACCGAACACCGGGGAGCTGTTTTTT.

This clonotype was picked up many times. This chain uses TRBV20-1 with TRBJ1-1, with 7 positions matching TRBD1. Per germline, CDR1 DFQATT and CDR2 SNEGSKA (reference sequence). This CDR3 has 16 amino acids. J was trimmed by 0 bases and V by 2 bases; bases with no gene match: 9. The CDR3 nucleotides read TGCAGTGCTAGAAACCTCCCCAGGGGGATGAACACTGAAGCTTTCTTT. Translated, it gives CSARNLPRGMNTEAFF.

This clonotype was counted many times. The V and J genes are TRBV7-9 and TRBJ2-7, with 9 bases that match TRBD1. Germline V gene data show CDR1 as SEHNR and CDR2 as FQNEAQ (reference sequence). CDR3 size: 14 residues. V was pared by 5 bases and J by 7 bases, with 9 bases of the junction left unmatched. In DNA, the CDR3 is TGTGCCAGCAGCGACAGGGGGGACCTTGGGGAGCAGTACTTC. Its protein product is CASSDRGDLGEQYF.

Ten or more counts support this clonotype. The chain carries TRBV12-3 or TRBV12-4 and TRBJ1-3; D gene uncertain. The V and J ends lost 6 bases and 0 bases respectively, with 18 bases between them. This CDR3 comprises 17 residues. The CDR3 spells CASRSSLRTSSGNTIYF. The CDR3 region has the DNA TGTGCCAGCAGGTCGAGCCTCCGCACGAGCTCTGGAAACACCATATATTTT.

Many counts were recorded for this clonotype. The gene calls are TRBV5-1 and TRBJ2-7, with D unclear. V gave up 4 bases and J gave up 3 bases, with 17 bases separating them. Germline CDR1 is SGHRS and CDR2 is YFSETQ. There are 15 residues in the CDR3. CDR3 residues: CASSTDGEPFYEQYF. The CDR3 DNA is TGCGCCAGCAGCACCGACGGCGAGCCATTCTACGAGCAGTACTTC.

In its sample, this clonotype was seen many times. The rearrangement links TRBV15 to TRBJ1-2, with a possible D match to TRBD1 (6 bases). The CDR3 runs to 16 residues. The ends were cut back, 1 base at V and 0 bases at J, with 12 bases in the middle. Germline CDR1 and CDR2: LNHNV and YYDKDF (reference sequence). The CDR3 sequence is CATSRAPGAANYGYTF. The CDR3 DNA follows: TGTGCCACCAGCAGAGCCCCAGGGGCAGCTAACTATGGCTACACCTTC.

As to this clonotype: A junction boundary mismatches the germline segment, possibly from a read error. J is TRBJ2-7 and V is TRBV20-1; 8 nucleotides agree with TRBD2. Germline loops: CDR1 DFQATT, CDR2 SNEGSKA (reference sequence). The CDR3 totals 14 residues. The chain's CDR3 is CSASTRGGRIEQYF. In nucleotides, the CDR3 is TGCAGTGCTAGCACCCGGGGGGGCCGGATTGAGCAGTACTTT.

This clonotype was seen at least ten times. The chain couples TRBV20-1 to TRBJ2-7, with TRBD1 matching 8 bases. This CDR3 spans 13 amino acids. With 6 bases clipped from V and 1 base from J, the junction kept 5 bases outside the gene matches. Looked up from germline, CDR1 is DFQATT and CDR2 is SNEGSKA (reference sequence). The chain's CDR3 is CSASGQASYEQYF. The CDR3 DNA reads TGCAGTGCGTCGGGACAGGCGTCCTACGAGCAGTACTTC.

This clonotype was counted at least ten times. The chain has TRBV5-6 and TRBJ2-3, with 10 positions matching TRBD2. Trimming removed 0 bases from V and 6 bases from J; junction bases left unmatched: 7. The length of the CDR3 is 16 residues. From germline, CDR1 is SGHDT and CDR2 YYEEEE. CDR3 coding DNA: TGTGCCAGCAGCTTGGTGCTAGCGGGGGCCTGGGATACGCAGTATTTT. As protein: CASSLVLAGAWDTQYF.

The chain couples TRBV7-2 to TRBJ2-3; D may be TRBD1 (6 bases). The CDR3 is made up of 13 amino acids. V lost 5 bases and J lost 3, with 9 bases in between. Germline values: CDR1 SGHTA, CDR2 FQGNSA. In DNA form, the CDR3 reads TGTGCCAGCAGCATACAGGGTACAGATACGCAGTATTTT. Translation gives CASSIQGTDTQYF.

This clonotype was picked up many times. This CDR3 is CASSKGSPTSYEQYF. For the CDR3, the DNA is TGCGCCAGCAGCAAGGGGAGCCCAACTTCCTACGAGCAGTACTTC. The V and J genes are TRBV5-1 and TRBJ2-7; D tentatively fits TRBD1 or TRBD2 (5 bases each). The germline V and J ends were trimmed by 4 bases and 1 base, with 15 bases remaining between them. This CDR3 has 15 amino acids. Per germline, CDR1 SGHRS and CDR2 YFSETQ.

This clonotype has ten or more counts. This chain uses TRBV10-2 with TRBJ2-7; unclear D gene. This CDR3 region has 12 residues. V was trimmed by 3 bases and J by 6 bases, leaving 9 bases between them. Germline CDR1 reads WSHSY; CDR2 reads SAAADI. This CDR3 is CASSDPGPEQYF. CDR3 nucleotide sequence: TGCGCCAGCAGTGACCCAGGCCCCGAGCAGTACTTC.